These 17 T cell receptor beta chains came from one sample sequenced in a study of regulatory T cells in long-lasting Graves disease. To make TCR beta libraries, researchers used iRepertoire HTBI primers and Arm-PCR of CDR3 regions. MiXCR was run by TCRdb on the multiplex PCR reads, yielding one entry per CDR3 protein. The table shows fewer than 400,000 distinct CDR3 sequences, with less than 25% occurring only once. Time point meaning: persistent/refractory GD, antithyroid drugs over 5 years with positive TRAb. Isolated PBMC RNA provided the starting material for the TCR library. Source: peripheral blood mononuclear cells (PBMCs), taken when the disease was refractory, from a patient treated with antithyroid drugs. These receptors were taken from a female donor with Graves disease.

The V call is TRBV7-9, the J call TRBJ1-2; D unclear. Trimming shortened V by 4 bases and J by 8 bases, and 17 bases separated the two germline ends. CDR1 is SEHNR and CDR2 is FQNEAQ in the germline V gene (reference sequence). The CDR3 covers 14 residues. Here the CDR3 reads CASSSAPMVGGYTF. CDR3 bases: TGTGCCAGCAGCTCCGCCCCCATGGTGGGCGGCTACACCTTC.

In its sample, this clonotype was seen once. The V call is TRBV4-3, the J call TRBJ2-2; 7 bases agree with TRBD2. CDR1 and CDR2 from the germline V gene are LGHNA and YSLEER. Trimming took 1 base from V and 0 from J; bases not matched to a gene: 5. This CDR3 region has 17 residues. In nucleotides, the CDR3 is TGCGCCAGCAGCCAAGCACCAGCGGGGACGAACACCGGGGAGCTGTTTTTT. Amino acids: CASSQAPAGTNTGELFF.

The chain combines TRBV12-3 or TRBV12-4 with TRBJ2-3; D is possibly TRBD1 or TRBD2 (6 bases each). This CDR3 contains 15 residues. V was clipped by 2 bases and J by 3 bases, with 12 bases between them. The CDR3 sequence: CASSLLQGRTDTQYF. The CDR3 nucleotides read TGTGCCAGCAGTTTACTTCAGGGGAGGACAGATACGCAGTATTTT.

This clonotype came up many times. V and J are TRBV30 and TRBJ1-1; D not resolved. Germline CDR1 reads GTSNPN; CDR2 reads SVGIG (reference sequence). CDR3 length equals 15 residues. V was shortened by 0 bases and J by 4 bases, with 15 bases between the two germline ends. The CDR3 sequence is CAWSVLGRTSTEAFF. CDR3 sequence (DNA): TGTGCCTGGAGTGTACTCGGACGGACCAGCACTGAAGCTTTCTTT.

As to this clonotype: It may be a read error: a sequence one base away is much more abundant. V usage is TRBV7-3 and J usage is TRBJ2-5; 7 bases agree with TRBD2. This CDR3 is built from 15 residues. CDR1 is SGHTA and CDR2 is FQGTGA in the germline V gene. Here the CDR3 DNA reads TGTGCCAGCAGCTTCGCGGGAGAACGGGGAGAGGCCCAGTACTTC. This encodes CASSFAGERGEAQYF.

This clonotype was recorded many times. The chain is built from TRBV6-2 or TRBV6-3 and TRBJ2-7; the D gene is possibly TRBD1 (6 bases). Trimming stripped 10 bases from V and 1 base from J, with 11 bases between. The germline V gene has CDR1 MNHEY and CDR2 SVGEGT. This CDR3 has 12 amino acids. This CDR3 reads CATRDTSYEQYF. The CDR3 coding sequence is TGTGCCACCCGGGACACTTCCTACGAGCAGTACTTC.

This clonotype was found many times. The V and J genes are TRBV28 and TRBJ2-5; 9 bases align to TRBD2. Per the germline V gene, CDR1 is MDHEN and CDR2 is SYDVKM. V trimming: 4 bases; J trimming: 3 bases; junction bases outside the gene matches: 6. The CDR3 contains 15 residues. For the CDR3, the DNA is TGTGCCAGCAGTTCTCGACTAGCGGCAAAAGAGACCCAGTACTTC. The encoded protein is CASSSRLAAKETQYF.

This chain connects TRBV30 to TRBJ1-5; D not resolved. Germline lookup yields CDR1 GTSNPN and CDR2 SVGIG (reference sequence). V was clipped by 0 bases and J by 5 bases, with 11 bases between them. The CDR3 is 14 residues long. The CDR3 DNA reads as TGTGCCTGGAGTGTATTTGGGGTCGATCAGCCCCAGCATTTT. Protein sequence: CAWSVFGVDQPQHF.

The chain uses TRBV6-2 or TRBV6-3 and TRBJ1-1; 10 bases fit TRBD1. Germline trimming cut 2 bases from V and 6 bases from J; bases unmatched to any gene: 6. This CDR3 region has 15 residues. Germline loops: CDR1 MNHEY, CDR2 SVGEGT. CDR3 amino acids: CASSYSGDRGPEAFF. The CDR3 DNA follows: TGTGCCAGCAGTTACAGTGGGGACAGGGGTCCTGAAGCTTTCTTT.

The V call is TRBV15, the J call TRBJ2-7; TRBD2 matches 7 bases. V dropped 9 bases and J dropped 1; count of bases not matched to a gene: 6. CDR1 LNHNV and CDR2 YYDKDF come from the germline V gene (reference sequence). This CDR3 has 13 residues. CDR3 in DNA: TGTGCCACGGGGAGGGACCGATCCTACGAGCAGTACTTC. Protein sequence: CATGRDRSYEQYF.

The V and J genes are TRBV7-9 and TRBJ2-6, with TRBD2 as a possible D gene (5 bases). The CDR3 consists of 18 residues. Germline-derived CDR1 and CDR2 are SEHNR and FQNEAQ (reference sequence). V gave up 1 base and J gave up 2 bases, with 15 bases separating them. The CDR3, as DNA: TGTGCCAGCAGCTTAGATTTCGGGGAAGGAACTGGGGCCAACGTCCTGACTTTC. Protein: CASSLDFGEGTGANVLTF.

V and J are TRBV20-1 and TRBJ2-7; weak D call: TRBD1 (6 bases). Germline V gene sequence: CDR1 DFQATT, CDR2 SNEGSKA (reference sequence). CDR3 length equals 14 residues. V dropped 6 bases and J dropped 4 bases, with 19 bases sitting between them. CDR3 region: CSANDGQRPYEQYF. The CDR3 DNA is TGCAGTGCAAATGACGGACAGCGACCTTACGAGCAGTACTTC.

This clonotype has at least ten counts. This sequence joins TRBV11-2 and TRBJ1-3; perhaps TRBD1 as D (6 bases). The V gene's germline CDR1 is SGHAT and CDR2 FQNNGV. V was trimmed by 5 bases and J by 4 bases, leaving 15 bases between them. The CDR3 runs to 15 residues. This chain's CDR3 is CASSPGETTGNTIYF. CDR3 DNA: TGTGCCAGCAGCCCAGGGGAGACAACCGGAAACACCATATATTTT.

In this sample, this clonotype turned up many times. V and J are TRBV6-1 and TRBJ2-7; maybe TRBD1 (6 bases). The V gene's germline CDR1 is MNHNS and CDR2 SASEGT. Trimming shortened V by 11 bases and J by 3 bases, and 17 bases separated the two germline ends. The CDR3 is 13 amino acids. CDR3 in amino acids: CAGTGPDDYEQYF. The DNA of the CDR3 is TGTGCCGGCACAGGGCCTGATGACTACGAGCAGTACTTC.

This clonotype was observed many times. The chain carries TRBV28 and TRBJ2-7, with D possibly TRBD2 on 6 matching bases. V was pared by 7 bases and J by 0 bases, with 13 bases between. The length of the CDR3 is 14 residues. Per the germline V gene, CDR1 is MDHEN and CDR2 is SYDVKM. The CDR3 DNA reads as TGTGCCAGCATGGGTGGAGGGAGCTCCTACGAGCAGTACTTC. This gives the protein CASMGGGSSYEQYF.

The genes are TRBV10-2 and TRBJ2-2; D is unclear. CDR3 length equals 15 residues. Germline assignment: CDR1 WSHSY and CDR2 SAAADI. V gave up 7 bases and J gave up 1 base, with 13 bases separating them. The CDR3 sequence is CASTDEPWNTGELFF. The CDR3 coding sequence is TGCGCCAGCACCGATGAGCCTTGGAACACCGGGGAGCTGTTTTTT.

Here the CDR3 reads CASSYEGTGAPAPHF. CDR3 coding DNA: TGTGCCAGCAGTTACGAGGGGACAGGGGCGCCGGCCCCTCACTTT. This chain joins TRBV6-2 or TRBV6-3 and TRBJ1-6; 10 positions agree with TRBD1. Germline V gives CDR1 MNHEY, CDR2 SVGEGT. Unmatched junction bases numbered 14, after V lost 2 bases and J lost 19 bases. CDR3 size: 15 residues.